Below, 26 T cell receptor beta chains from the same sample are listed, as sequenced in a study of blood T cells in healthy people across ages. A sample-barcoded 5' primer and a J-beta primer mix were used in a second PCR of about 6 to 12 cycles. Via MiXCR, TCRdb re-called the 5' RACE reads, giving one row per CDR3 protein. This sample has 1.4 million to 1.5 million distinct CDR3 sequences, with roughly 40% found just once. The sample taken for sequencing was blood. The receptors were sampled from a woman under 30 in good health.

The chain's CDR3 is CASSEPGAGDTQYF. As DNA, the CDR3 is TGTGCCAGCAGTGAACCGGGGGCGGGAGATACGCAGTATTTT. The rearrangement uses TRBV2 and TRBJ2-3; D is perhaps TRBD1 or TRBD2 (6 bases each). With 2 bases removed from V and 5 bases from J, the gap between germline ends came to 11 bases. CDR3 length: 14 amino acids. Germline V lookup: CDR1 SNHLY, CDR2 FYNNEI.

This clonotype has a count of ten or more. The chain joins TRBV20-1 to TRBJ2-7, with 9 positions matching TRBD1. The germline V gene encodes CDR1 DFQATT and CDR2 SNEGSKA (reference sequence). The CDR3 is 13 amino acids. Trimming cost V 6 bases and J 3 bases; bases outside gene matches: 6. The CDR3 region is CSASGTGIYEQYF. In nucleotides, the CDR3 is TGCAGTGCCTCCGGGACAGGGATCTACGAGCAGTACTTC.

This clonotype was seen more than once but under ten times. This chain joins TRBV5-1 and TRBJ1-2; 9 bases match TRBD1. Losses at the gene ends were 4 bases for V and 4 bases for J; bases not matched to a gene: 11. The CDR3 loop spans 16 amino acids. Germline CDR1 and CDR2: SGHRS and YFSETQ. The chain's CDR3 is CASSGNLQTGGYGYTF. CDR3 in DNA: TGCGCCAGCAGCGGAAATCTACAGACAGGGGGCTATGGCTACACCTTC.

The J gene is TRBJ2-6, the V gene TRBV10-3, with D tentatively TRBD1 (6 bases). This CDR3 has 16 residues. Per germline, CDR1 ENHRY and CDR2 SYGVKD. V was pared by 5 bases and J by 0 bases, with 11 bases between. The CDR3 DNA is TGTGCCATCAGTACAGGGAAGTTCTCTGGGGCCAACGTCCTGACTTTC. Protein product: CAISTGKFSGANVLTF.

The chain has TRBV10-3 and TRBJ1-2; unclear D gene. Trimming removed 3 bases from V and 4 bases from J, with 15 bases in between. The CDR3 length is 15 residues. Germline CDR1 reads ENHRY; CDR2 reads SYGVKD. The CDR3 DNA follows: TGTGCCATCAGTGAAGCCAGCGTGGAGTCCTATGGCTACACCTTC. This translates into CAISEASVESYGYTF.

The rearrangement links TRBV20-1 to TRBJ2-1; possible D gene TRBD2, 7 bases. This CDR3 has 14 residues. The ends were cut back, 1 base at V and 4 bases at J, with 11 bases in the middle. Per germline, CDR1 DFQATT and CDR2 SNEGSKA (reference sequence). This CDR3 is CSARAGGRYNEQFF. In DNA, the CDR3 is TGCAGTGCTAGAGCGGGGGGCCGTTACAATGAGCAGTTCTTC.

This clonotype came up once. The genes are TRBV4-1 and TRBJ2-1, with D hard to call. CDR1 and CDR2 (germline): MGHRA, YSYEKL. The CDR3 length is 12 residues. V lost 5 bases and J lost 6, with 8 bases in between. CDR3 in DNA: TGCGCCAGCAGCTCGACGGCCAATGAGCAGTTCTTC. Amino acids: CASSSTANEQFF.

This chain connects TRBV4-1 to TRBJ2-7; 10 bases match TRBD2. V lost 2 bases, J lost 2 bases, and 6 bases stayed unmatched. Germline-derived CDR1 and CDR2 are MGHRA and YSYEKL. The CDR3 runs to 16 residues. The CDR3 region has the DNA TGCGCCAGCAGCCAATTAGCGGGGGGAACTACCTACGAGCAGTACTTC. It translates to CASSQLAGGTTYEQYF.

This clonotype appeared a few times. The gene calls are TRBV2 and TRBJ2-7; unclear D gene. V lost 4 bases to trimming and J lost 3 bases, with 10 bases between them. This CDR3 has 13 amino acids. The germline V gene has CDR1 SNHLY and CDR2 FYNNEI. The CDR3 DNA reads TGTGCCAGCAGTGTTGGTACCCGCTACGAGCAGTACTTC. As protein: CASSVGTRYEQYF.

This clonotype has a handful of counts. The V and J genes are TRBV20-1 and TRBJ1-1; 7 bases match TRBD1. Germline trimming cut 5 bases from V and 9 bases from J; bases unmatched to any gene: 15. The germline CDR1 and CDR2 sequences are DFQATT and SNEGSKA (reference sequence). CDR3 length: 14 amino acids. CDR3 loop: CSAGTSTGTGKAFF. The CDR3 DNA follows: TGCAGTGCTGGGACCTCGACAGGGACGGGGAAAGCTTTCTTT.

This rearrangement joins TRBV20-1 to TRBJ2-7; D gene ambiguous. The J call may be faulty, since TRBJ2-5 better matches the DNA end. Germline CDR1 is DFQATT and CDR2 is SNEGSKA (reference sequence). The CDR3 contains 13 residues. The CDR3 coding sequence is TGCAGTGCCGACTTAAGAGCTCAAGAGACCCAGTACTTC. Translated: CSADLRAQETQYF.

This clonotype showed up just a few times. V and J are TRBV28 and TRBJ2-1, with D possibly being TRBD1 (5 bases). This CDR3 comprises 13 residues. From germline, CDR1 is MDHEN and CDR2 SYDVKM. Trimming cost V 5 bases and J 10 bases, with 15 bases left between them. CDR3 sequence: CASSKQEFGEQFF. The DNA of the CDR3 is TGTGCCAGCAGTAAACAGGAATTTGGCGAGCAGTTCTTC. Full variable domain (outside the CDR3, taken from reference TRBV28 and TRBJ2-1): DVKVTQSSRYLVKRTGEKVFLECVQDMDHENMFWYRQDPGLGLRLIYFSYDVKMKEKGDIPEGYSVSREKKERFSLILESASTNQTSMYLCASSKQEFGEQFFGPGTRLTVL.

The table lists this clonotype with a few counts. The chain couples TRBV25-1 to TRBJ1-2, with D tentatively TRBD1 (5 bases). This CDR3 has 12 amino acids. Germline V lookup: CDR1 MGHDK, CDR2 SYGVNS. The germline V and J ends were trimmed by 2 bases and 7 bases, with 8 bases remaining between them. CDR3 sequence (DNA): TGTGCCAGCAGTGAAACAGGCGGTGGCTACACCTTC. It is translated as CASSETGGGYTF.

The chain has TRBV10-3 and TRBJ2-4, with D hard to call. The DNA end lines up better with TRBJ2-7; the J call may be wrong. CDR1 is ENHRY, CDR2 SYGVKD, per germline. This CDR3 region has 13 residues. The CDR3 loop reads CAISDLRTYEQYF. The DNA for the CDR3 is TGTGCCATCAGTGATTTGAGGACGTACGAGCAGTACTTC.

This clonotype was seen more than once but under ten times. The V and J genes are TRBV6-2 or TRBV6-3 and TRBJ2-4; no clear D gene. CDR3 length equals 14 residues. Germline V lookup: CDR1 MNHEY, CDR2 SVGEGT. V lost 2 bases to trimming and J lost 0 bases, with 5 bases between them. CDR3 DNA sequence: TGTGCCAGCAGTTACAGGCTAGCCAAAAACATTCAGTACTTC. Protein: CASSYRLAKNIQYF.

Points on this clonotype: One end of the junction is discordant with germline, which a read error may explain. J is TRBJ1-1 and V is TRBV29-1, with D perhaps TRBD1 (5 bases). CDR1 and CDR2 (germline): SQVTM, ANQGSEA. The CDR3 extends over 13 amino acids. The CDR3 region is CSAHKGTNTEAFF. The CDR3, as DNA: TGTAGCGCCCATAAGGGGACGAACACTGAAGCTTTCTTT.

The chain combines TRBV6-1 with TRBJ2-1; maybe TRBD2 (5 bases). V lost 4 bases to trimming and J lost 3 bases, with 13 bases between them. CDR1 MNHNS and CDR2 SASEGT come from the germline V gene. The CDR3 is 15 residues long. The CDR3 nucleotides read TGTGCCAGCAGTGCTGAGGGAAGTGGCTACAATGAGCAGTTCTTC. It specifies CASSAEGSGYNEQFF.

This clonotype was picked up a small number of times. The chain joins TRBV9 to TRBJ2-5, with D perhaps TRBD1 (6 bases). The CDR3 extends over 16 amino acids. In germline, CDR1 is SGDLS, CDR2 YYNGEE. V lost 3 bases and J 5 bases, leaving 20 bases between the germline ends. CDR3 DNA: TGTGCCAGCAGCGCCCAGCCGGGGTTTCAGGGGGAGACCCAGTACTTC. Translation: CASSAQPGFQGETQYF.

The chain recombines TRBV7-9 with TRBJ1-6, with D unresolved. Germline CDR1 reads SEHNR; CDR2 reads FQNEAQ (reference sequence). Trimming left V 1 base short and J 0 bases short, with 10 bases between. CDR3 size: 17 residues. The CDR3 DNA reads as TGTGCCAGCAGCTTAGGATCCTCCAGCTCCTATAATTCACCCCTCCACTTT. It translates to CASSLGSSSSYNSPLHF. The full variable domain, in which reference TRBV7-9 and TRBJ1-6 provide the parts outside the CDR3, is DTGVSQNPRHKITKRGQNVTFRCDPISEHNRLYWYRQTLGQGPEFLTYFQNEAQLEKSRLLSDRFSAERPKGSFSTLEIQRTEQGDSAMYLCASSLGSSSSYNSPLHFGNGTRLTVT.

This clonotype came up a few times. The chain links TRBV9 to TRBJ2-5; TRBD2 matches at 11 bases. The germline V gene has CDR1 SGDLS and CDR2 YYNGEE. The CDR3 extends over 15 amino acids. The J segment lost 4 bases and the V segment lost 0 bases, leaving 2 bases of the junction unmatched. This CDR3 is CASSVGTSGRETQYF. CDR3 nucleotide sequence: TGTGCCAGCAGCGTAGGGACTAGCGGGCGAGAGACCCAGTACTTC.

This clonotype was observed a handful of times. The chain combines TRBV6-6 with TRBJ2-7, with D possibly being TRBD1 or TRBD2 (6 bases each). CDR3 length: 13 amino acids. The germline V gene has CDR1 MNHNY and CDR2 SVGAGI (reference sequence). The germline V and J ends were trimmed by 6 bases and 6 bases, with 15 bases remaining between them. The CDR3 sequence is CASSTRGPAEQYF. The CDR3 DNA reads TGTGCCAGCAGCACTCGGGGGCCTGCCGAGCAGTACTTC.

This clonotype was found a few times. The chain couples TRBV10-3 to TRBJ2-7; TRBD1 or TRBD2 may be the D gene (5 bases each). Per the germline V gene, CDR1 is ENHRY and CDR2 is SYGVKD. CDR3 length equals 15 residues. V was pared by 0 bases and J by 5 bases, with 14 bases between. CDR3 DNA: TGTGCCATCAGTGAGTCAAGCGGCAGGGTAAACGAGCAGTACTTC. This gives the protein CAISESSGRVNEQYF.

This chain uses TRBV21-1 with TRBJ1-2; TRBD1 is the table's D call, not checked against the DNA. TRBV21-1 is an annotated pseudogene. This CDR3 contains 15 residues. The DNA of the CDR3 is TGTGCCAGCAGGGACCCTTCTACAGGGGACTATGGCTACACCTTC. It encodes CASRDPSTGDYGYTF.

This clonotype has just a few counts. The rearrangement joins TRBV7-8 to TRBJ1-6, with 8 positions matching TRBD1. The germline V gene encodes CDR1 SGHVS and CDR2 FQNEAQ. The CDR3 spans 15 residues. Germline trimming cut 4 bases from V and 9 bases from J; bases unmatched to any gene: 8. The CDR3 here is CASSSSDRALSPLHF. CDR3 nucleotides: TGTGCCAGCAGCTCCTCGGACAGGGCCCTTTCACCCCTCCACTTT.

The V call is TRBV10-2, the J call TRBJ2-3; tentatively, D is TRBD2 (5 bases). CDR1 is WSHSY, CDR2 SAAADI, per germline. V shed 3 bases and J shed 2 bases, with 15 bases lying between them. This CDR3 is 16 amino acids long. DNA for the CDR3: TGCGCCAGCAGTGACTATAGCGAGACTTACACAGATACGCAGTATTTT. Its translation is CASSDYSETYTDTQYF.

The V gene is TRBV7-2, the J gene TRBJ1-5; possible D gene TRBD1, 5 bases. CDR1 SGHTA and CDR2 FQGNSA come from the germline V gene. This CDR3 is built from 16 residues. V dropped 5 bases and J dropped 0 bases, with 14 bases sitting between them. CDR3 in DNA: TGTGCCAGCAGCCCTCAGGGACTCTTTAGCAATCAGCCCCAGCATTTT. This sequence encodes CASSPQGLFSNQPQHF.